This T cell receptor (beta chain) was obtained from a study of blood T cell repertoires in COVID-19. At the level of the study: The United States, Italy and Spain were the sources of the acute and convalescent COVID-19 samples. PBMCs, B-cell-depleted T cells, or T cells provided the cDNA or gDNA that made up the material.

The junction had 8 bases not matched to a gene; V was cut back by 3 bases and J by 2 bases. The CDR3 spans 16 residues. Germline CDR1 SGHRS, CDR2 YFSETQ. Source study methods: Nucleated cell number was recorded as an estimate derived from reference gene primer amplification. TCRdb's copy holds only in-frame clones and misses some; the assay was immunoSEQ multiplex PCR. V, J and clone size reflect that table, while D and trimming were determined from the DNA. The table records about 320,000 clones, roughly 83% of them present only once. This TCR derives from a woman aged 45-65 years with acute or convalescent COVID-19. Sample: peripheral blood. The chain employs TRBV5-1 and TRBJ2-7, with 10 nucleotides matching TRBD2. The CDR3 region is CASSSYGTSATYEQYF. The CDR3 coding sequence is TGCGCCAGCAGCTCCTACGGGACTAGCGCAACCTACGAGCAGTACTTC.